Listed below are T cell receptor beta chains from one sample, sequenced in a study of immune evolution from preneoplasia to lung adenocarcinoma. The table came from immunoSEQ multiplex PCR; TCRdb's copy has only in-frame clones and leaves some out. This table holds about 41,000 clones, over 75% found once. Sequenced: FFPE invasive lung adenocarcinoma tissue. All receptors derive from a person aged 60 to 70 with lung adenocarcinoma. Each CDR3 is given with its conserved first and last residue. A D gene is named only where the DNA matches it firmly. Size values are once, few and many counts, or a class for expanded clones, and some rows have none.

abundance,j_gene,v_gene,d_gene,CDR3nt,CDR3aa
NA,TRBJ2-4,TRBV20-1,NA,TGCAGTGCTAGTATCCAAAACATTCAGTACTTC,CSASIQNIQYF
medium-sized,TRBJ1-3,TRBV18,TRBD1,TGTGCCAGCACTCACGGGACAGCTGGAAACACCATATATTTT,CASTHGTAGNTIYF
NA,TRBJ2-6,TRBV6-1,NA,TGTGCCAGCAGTGAGTTCTCTGGGAATGGGGCCAACGTCCTGACTTTC,CASSEFSGNGANVLTF
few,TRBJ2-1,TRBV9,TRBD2,TGTGCCAGCAGCTACGGGACTAGCGGGGGTAATGAGCAGTTCTTC,CASSYGTSGGNEQFF
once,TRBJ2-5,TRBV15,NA,TGTGCCACCAGCAGAACGACAGTACAAGAGACCCAGTACTTC,CATSRTTVQETQYF
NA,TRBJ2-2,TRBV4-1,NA,TGCGCCAGCAGCCCTGGGTTCTTCAGAGCGAACACCGGGGAGCTGTTTTTT,CASSPGFFRANTGELFF
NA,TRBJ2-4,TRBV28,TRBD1,TGTGCCAGCAGACAGGGGGTAGCCAAAAACATTCAGTACTTC,CASRQGVAKNIQYF
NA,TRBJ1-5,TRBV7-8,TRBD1,TGTGCCAGCGCCGGGACAGGGCGTTATAGCAATCAGCCCCAGCATTTT,CASAGTGRYSNQPQHF
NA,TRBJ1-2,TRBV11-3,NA,TGTGCCAGCAGCTTAGGGACCGGGTACTATGGCTACACCTTC,CASSLGTGYYGYTF
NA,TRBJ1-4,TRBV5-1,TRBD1,TGCGCCAGCAGCATTGACAGGGGGCAAGATGAAAAACTGTTTTTT,CASSIDRGQDEKLFF
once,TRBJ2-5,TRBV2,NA,TGTGCCAGCAGTGGGGGAGAGACCCAGTACTTC,CASSGGETQYF
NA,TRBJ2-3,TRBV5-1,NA,TGCGCCAGCAGCTCCCGACCCGGTGGCTCAGATACGCAGTATTTT,CASSSRPGGSDTQYF
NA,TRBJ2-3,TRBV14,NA,TGTGCCAGCAGCCACTACGTTGGAACAGGAAGCACAGATACGCAGTATTTT,CASSHYVGTGSTDTQYF
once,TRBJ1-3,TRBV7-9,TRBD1,TGTGCCAGCAGCTTCGGACAGGGAGAAAACACCATATATTTT,CASSFGQGENTIYF
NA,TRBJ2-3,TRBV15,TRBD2,TGTGCCACCAGCAGAGGCGGGAGGGAAGATACGCAGTATTTT,CATSRGGREDTQYF
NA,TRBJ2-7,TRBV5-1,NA,TGCGCCAGCAGCTTGGATCCAGGGAACGAGCAGTACTTC,CASSLDPGNEQYF
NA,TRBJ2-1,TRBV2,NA,TGTGCCAGCAGTGCTAAGTTGGAGCAGTTCTTC,CASSAKLEQFF
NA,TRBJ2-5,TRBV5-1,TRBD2,TGCGCCAGCACCCTTCTAGGGACTATCCAAGAGACCCAGTACTTC,CASTLLGTIQETQYF
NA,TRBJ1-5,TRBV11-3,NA,TGTGCCAGCAGCTTCGGGGGGCCCCATCAGCCCCAGCATTTT,CASSFGGPHQPQHF
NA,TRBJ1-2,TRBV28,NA,TGTGCCACCGATAGACCAGGGGCGACGGGTTTTGGCTACACCTTC,CATDRPGATGFGYTF
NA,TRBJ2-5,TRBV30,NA,TGTGCCTGGAGTCCCGCCCTACAGCAAGAGACCCAGTACTTC,CAWSPALQQETQYF
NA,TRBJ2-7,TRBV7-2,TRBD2,TGTGCCAGCAGCTCGTCTAGCGGGAGGTACGAGCAGTACTTC,CASSSSSGRYEQYF
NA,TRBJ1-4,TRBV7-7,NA,TGTGCTAGCAGCTTATGGGGGACTGAAAAACTGTTTTTT,CASSLWGTEKLFF
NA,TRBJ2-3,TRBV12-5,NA,TGTGCTAGTGGTCCGGGGACTAGCACAGATACGCAGTATTTT,CASGPGTSTDTQYF
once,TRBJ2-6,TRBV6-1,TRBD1,TGTGCCACCGGGACAGACTTATCGGGGGCCAACGTCCTGACTTTC,CATGTDLSGANVLTF
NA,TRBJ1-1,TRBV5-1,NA,TGCGCCAGCAGCGGGATTCCAGGAGGAAGAACGAACACTGAAGCTTTCTTT,CASSGIPGGRTNTEAFF